This T cell receptor beta chain was identified during a study of blood T cells in healthy people across ages (dated by TCRdb to the mid-2010s). Describing the broader study: In model experiments, roughly one uniquely barcoded TCR beta cDNA molecule per two T cells was captured by template switching. The study analyzed two additional independent replicas of 1 million unique cDNA reads from the same blood draw for two donors, one aged 18 to 29 and one aged 80 or older. Donors of different ages were randomly distributed across sequencing lanes to avoid experimental bias. Age-related changes in TCR beta repertoire diversity were measured in the study by deep sequencing normalized with unique cDNA molecular identifiers. The donors were split into four age groups: young (average 16 years), middle-aged (about 40), aged (more than 55) and long-lived (under 90).

The approximately 41 donors, aged about 6 to 95 years, were systemically healthy Caucasian individuals from Russia. Each donor gave approximately 9.3 milliliters of peripheral blood, collected into EDTA-treated Vacutainer tubes. Ficoll-Paque density-gradient centrifugation was used to isolate PBMCs, with at least 6 million obtained per sample. Total RNA, at least 6 micrograms per sample, was extracted from PBMCs with Trizol reagent. For every donor, an aliquot of PBMCs went through flow cytometry to measure the percentages of naive CD45RAhigh/CD27high T cells. The receptor library was made with 5' RACE. The sequencer listed for this sample is Illumina HiSeq 2500. The second PCR ran for roughly 7 to 11 cycles and used a J-beta primer mix along with a sample-barcoded 5' primer. A template-switch 5' adaptor carrying 12 random nucleotides introduced a unique molecular identifier onto each TCR beta cDNA molecule. Each sample yielded at least 3 million CDR3-containing paired-end reads. First-strand cDNA synthesis was performed from all RNA using the Mint cDNA synthesis kit, with priming by a TRBC-specific oligonucleotide. Following uracil-DNA glycosylase treatment, all cDNA underwent a first 18-cycle PCR with the universal primers M1SS and BC2_uni_R. On the authors' methods: For normalization, 1 million high-quality reads, each with a distinct molecular identifier, were randomly selected from each sample. Instead of being binned into consensus sequences, reads with shared molecular identifiers were discarded. CDR3 identification, clonotype clustering and error correction used MiTCR with a Q25 quality threshold and the strictest error-elimination algorithm. A nonparametric unseen species model with Euler transformation was used to estimate lower-bound total TCR beta diversity. TCRdb reran the public reads through fastp at Q25 and MiXCR, keeping productive beta chains. Rows with one shared CDR3 protein collapse into an entry with the most common genes and DNA. The V and J calls follow TCRdb's processing rather than the paper's. The sample table records hundreds of thousands of distinct CDR3 sequences; about 37% of these occur just once. The ten largest clones capture 10% to 15% of the sample.

In the case of this clonotype: There is no known antigen for this receptor. Qualities for individual bases were not recorded, and no much larger clone is one base off.

CDR1 is given as DFQATT and CDR2 as SNEGSKA, both from the germline V gene (reference sequence). Trimming at the junction amounts to 3 bases on V and 5 bases on J, and the germline ends lie 11 bases apart. The CDR3 contains 13 residues, cysteine and phenylalanine counted. Just the 39-base CDR3 DNA is kept, in frame starting at base 1. Study-wide conclusions, independent of this receptor: Estimates of total diversity from one million sequenced T cells were regarded as lower bounds and underestimates. Donor CMV infection status was unknown, potentially confounding age-related changes in expanded clonotypes. The percentage of naive T cells measured by flow cytometry correlated strongly with observed TCR beta diversity. The long-lived group showed more naive CD4+ T cells, fewer expanded clones and increased TCR diversity than the aged group, suggesting age selection. As age increased, observed TCR beta diversity per million T cells dropped in a roughly linear way, and a significant reduction was already evident by age approximately 40. Since profiling was done on bulk unsorted PBMCs, naive and antigen-experienced compartments could not be conclusively compared.

Sequencing was done on a sample of blood. Rearrangement joined TRBV20-1 to TRBJ1-5; matching of 5 bases hints at TRBD1 as the D gene. This TCR was sampled from a man younger than 35 in good health. The CDR3 protein: CSASGGRDQPQHF. The DNA reads TGCAGTGCTAGTGGGGGGAGAGATCAGCCCCAGCATTTT.